Listed here are 10 T cell receptor beta chains from one sample, sequenced in a study of OX40 agonist ivuxolimab in advanced cancers. Repertoires were generated with immunoSEQ multiplex PCR, while TCRdb's copy carries only in-frame clones and drops some. Found here are 20,000 to 30,000 clones, 88% of them singletons; the top ten hold 22%. This material consisted of CD4+ or CD8+ T cells sorted from blood, taken in a trial of the OX40 agonist ivuxolimab. Source of these receptors: an adult with an advanced solid tumor such as melanoma, head and neck, liver or kidney cancer.

This clone has a single count. V is TRBV19 and J is TRBJ1-2, with D unclear. V lost 4 bases and J lost 8, with 11 bases in between. Germline loops: CDR1 LNHDA, CDR2 SQIVND (reference sequence). The CDR3 runs 12 residues. The CDR3 sequence: CASSRPVGGYTF. The CDR3 bases are TGTGCCAGTAGTAGACCGGTGGGCGGCTACACCTTC.

The V gene is TRBV13, the J gene TRBJ1-1; a possible D gene is TRBD1 (6 bases). The CDR3 has 12 amino acids. V was pared by 4 bases and J by 5 bases, with 8 bases between. The germline gives CDR1 PRHDT, CDR2 FYEKMQ (reference sequence). Here the CDR3 reads CASSSGDTEAFF. The DNA for the CDR3 is TGTGCCAGCAGCTCAGGGGATACTGAAGCTTTCTTT. The full variable domain, in which reference TRBV13 and TRBJ1-1 provide the parts outside the CDR3, is AAGVIQSPRHLIKEKRETATLKCYPIPRHDTVYWYQQGPGQDPQFLISFYEKMQSDKGSIPDRFSAQQFSDYHSELNMSSLELGDSALYFCASSSGDTEAFFGQGTRLTVV.

This chain connects TRBV7-4 to TRBJ2-7; 14 nucleotides match TRBD2. Germline-derived CDR1 and CDR2 are SGHVT and SQSDAQ. V lost 4 bases to trimming and J lost 5 bases; unmatched junction nucleotides: 19. This CDR3 region has 20 residues. The CDR3 DNA sequence: TGTGCCAGCAGCTCCGGCGGGACTAGCGGGAGAGTCCCTCTCGGAAACGAGCAGTACTTC. This encodes CASSSGGTSGRVPLGNEQYF. The full variable domain, with the rest looked up from reference TRBV7-4 and TRBJ2-7, is GAGVSQSPRYKVAKRGRDVALRCDSISGHVTLYWYRQTLGQGSEVLTYSQSDAQRDKSGRPSGRFSAERPERSVSTLKIQRTEQGDSAVYLCASSSGGTSGRVPLGNEQYFGPGTRLTVT.

The rearrangement links TRBV5-1 to TRBJ2-7; 8 nucleotides line up with TRBD1. V gave up 4 bases and J gave up 0 bases; unmatched junction bases: 9. CDR1 is SGHRS, CDR2 YFSETQ, per germline. The CDR3 runs 16 residues. The CDR3: CASSPAGTGSSYEQYF. CDR3 DNA sequence: TGCGCCAGCAGCCCCGCCGGGACAGGTAGCTCCTACGAGCAGTACTTC.

The rearrangement uses TRBV7-6 and TRBJ1-1; 7 positions agree with TRBD1. CDR3 size: 15 residues. V shed 1 base and J 4 bases; nucleotides not matched to a gene: 6. Germline-derived CDR1 and CDR2 are SGHVS and FNYEAQ. The CDR3 region has the DNA TGTGCCAGCAGCTTAGTCCAGACAGGGTTCACTGAAGCTTTCTTT. It encodes CASSLVQTGFTEAFF.

This chain joins TRBV11-2 and TRBJ2-1; D gene unclear. The CDR3 sequence is 13 residues long. Trimming took off 0 bases at V and 7 bases at J, with 7 bases between the two ends. Germline assignment: CDR1 SGHAT and CDR2 FQNNGV. The CDR3 loop reads CASSLDGRNEQFF. Written as DNA, the CDR3 is TGTGCCAGCAGCTTAGATGGCAGGAATGAGCAGTTCTTC.

DNA for the CDR3: TGCGCCAGCAGCTTCGAACCGGGACAGGGTTTGGGTTCTGGCTACACCTTC. This encodes CASSFEPGQGLGSGYTF. This sequence joins TRBV5-1 and TRBJ1-2; 9 positions match TRBD1. CDR1 SGHRS and CDR2 YFSETQ come from the germline V gene. Trimming took 2 bases from V and 7 from J; bases not matched to a gene: 15. The CDR3 extends over 17 amino acids.

This clone has just one count. The CDR3 coding sequence is TGTGCCAGCAGCTTTCTGGGGGATACGCAGTATTTT. This sequence encodes CASSFLGDTQYF. The chain couples TRBV5-4 to TRBJ2-3; D is undetermined. V lost 2 bases and J lost 6, with 7 bases in between. CDR3 length: 12 residues. Germline V gene data show CDR1 as SGHNT and CDR2 as YYREEE (reference sequence).

This chain connects TRBV30 to TRBJ2-3; 7 bases match TRBD1. V gave up 3 bases and J gave up 5 bases; unmatched junction bases: 2. This CDR3 comprises 12 residues. Germline lookup yields CDR1 GTSNPN and CDR2 SVGIG (reference sequence). In DNA form, the CDR3 reads TGTGCCTGGAGCTGGACAGGAGATACGCAGTATTTT. Protein product: CAWSWTGDTQYF. The full variable domain, its missing parts supplied by reference TRBV30 and TRBJ2-3, is SQTIHQWPATLVQPVGSPLSLECTVEGTSNPNLYWYRQAAGRGLQLLFYSVGIGQISSEVPQNLSASRPQDRQFILSSKKLLLSDSGFYLCAWSWTGDTQYFGPGTRLTVL.

V and J are TRBV7-9 and TRBJ1-1; D gene ambiguous. The CDR3 is 13 residues long. Germline V gene sequence: CDR1 SEHNR, CDR2 FQNEAQ (reference sequence). V lost 4 bases and J 1 base, leaving 7 bases between the germline ends. The CDR3 is CASSSQENTEAFF. CDR3 nucleotide sequence: TGTGCCAGCAGCTCGCAGGAGAACACTGAAGCTTTCTTT.